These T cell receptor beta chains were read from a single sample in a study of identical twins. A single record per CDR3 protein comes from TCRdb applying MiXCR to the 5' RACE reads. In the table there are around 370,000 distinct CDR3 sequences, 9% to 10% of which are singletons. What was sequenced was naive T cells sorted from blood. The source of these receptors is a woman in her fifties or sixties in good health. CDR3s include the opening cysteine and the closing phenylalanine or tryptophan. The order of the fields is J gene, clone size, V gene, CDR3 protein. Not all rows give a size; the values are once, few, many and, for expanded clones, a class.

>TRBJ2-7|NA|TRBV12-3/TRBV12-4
CASTIDRADEQYF
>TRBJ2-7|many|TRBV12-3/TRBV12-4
CASSAGTPYEQYF
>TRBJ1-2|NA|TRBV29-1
CSVGTPANYGYTF
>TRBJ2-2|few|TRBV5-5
CASSLLGTSNTGELFF
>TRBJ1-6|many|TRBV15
CATSRERGPSPLHF
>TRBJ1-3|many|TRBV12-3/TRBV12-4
CASESRTGLSGNTIYF
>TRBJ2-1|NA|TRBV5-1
CASSLSNNKQFF
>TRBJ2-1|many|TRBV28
CASSTGRYQQFF
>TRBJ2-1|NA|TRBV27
CASSQKWAGDNEQFF
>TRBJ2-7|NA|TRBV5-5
CASSLAFSYEQYF
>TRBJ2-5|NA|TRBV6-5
CASSYWTGTQETQYF
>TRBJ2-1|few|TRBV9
CASSAGPGGTVSYNEQFF
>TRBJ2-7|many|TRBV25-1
CASSSSGSYEQYF
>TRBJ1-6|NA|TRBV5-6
CASSLDDSPLHF
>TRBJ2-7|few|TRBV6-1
CASSEERGIYEQYF
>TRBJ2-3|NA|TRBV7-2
CASSPRQGGRTDTQYF
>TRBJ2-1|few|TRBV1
CTSSQDPHNEQFF
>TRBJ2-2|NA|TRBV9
CASSAPLGRSDTGELFF
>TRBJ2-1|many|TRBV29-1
CSVELMTSGPPGNEQFF
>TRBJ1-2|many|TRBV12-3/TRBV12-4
CASSLGYGYTF
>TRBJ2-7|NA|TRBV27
CASSLSFRSGGSYEQYF
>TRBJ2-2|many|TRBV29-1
CSVEGLSPGELFF
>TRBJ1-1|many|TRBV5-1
CASSTARNTEAFF
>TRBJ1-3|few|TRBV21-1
CASSKVEGASGNTIYF
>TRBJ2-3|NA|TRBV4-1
CASSPSHIGTTWTGTDTQYF
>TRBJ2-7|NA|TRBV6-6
CASPYILGEQYF
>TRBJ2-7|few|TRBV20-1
CSARWRGSYEQYF
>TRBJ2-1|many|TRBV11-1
CASSPGSQAPNEQFF
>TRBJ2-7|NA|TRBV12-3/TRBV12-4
CASSLDAGYEQYF
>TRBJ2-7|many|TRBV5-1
CASSPLGVRQYF
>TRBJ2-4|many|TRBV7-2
CALSQPQVGIAKNIQYF
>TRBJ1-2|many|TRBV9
CASSVEVTGEDYGYTF
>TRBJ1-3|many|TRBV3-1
CASSESSGNTIYF
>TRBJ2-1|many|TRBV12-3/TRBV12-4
CASSLEGQGRRPGEQFF
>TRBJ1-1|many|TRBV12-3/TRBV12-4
CASTPGSHTEAFF
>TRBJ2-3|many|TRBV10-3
CAISGTLTQYF
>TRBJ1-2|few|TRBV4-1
CASSYMEGADGYTF
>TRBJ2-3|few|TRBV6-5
CASSYSGTLSTDTQYF
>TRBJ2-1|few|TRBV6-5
CASSSNPKWHSYNEQFF
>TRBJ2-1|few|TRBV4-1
CASRTIAGVSYNEQFF
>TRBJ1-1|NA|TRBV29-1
CSVEILLGEAFF
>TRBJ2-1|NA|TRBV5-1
CASTRTNLGQGAYNEQFF
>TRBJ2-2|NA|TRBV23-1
CASSRGRSFCITGELFF
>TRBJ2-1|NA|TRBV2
CASSEGTDWYNEQFF
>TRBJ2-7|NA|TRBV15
CATSGNSYEQYF
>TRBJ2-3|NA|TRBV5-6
CASSLAAADTQYF
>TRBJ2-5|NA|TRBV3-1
CASSQDTSSGSETQYF
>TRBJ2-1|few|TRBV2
CASIASGRSQGRNSYNEQFF
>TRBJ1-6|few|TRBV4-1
CASSQLNSGLGSPLHF
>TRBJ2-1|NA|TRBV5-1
CASSLGVGEKVPNEQFF
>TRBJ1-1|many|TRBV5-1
CASSLVRDTEAFF
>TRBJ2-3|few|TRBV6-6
CASSSLAGAFDTQYF
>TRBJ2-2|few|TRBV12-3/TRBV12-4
CASSGSQMAGELFF
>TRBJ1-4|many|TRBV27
CASSLLTGGRGKLFF
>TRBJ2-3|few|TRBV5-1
CASSLALRGAGVSTDTQYF
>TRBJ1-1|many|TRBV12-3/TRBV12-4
CASSEPGRKIVEAFF
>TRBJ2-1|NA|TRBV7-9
CASSLEGNQRKQFF
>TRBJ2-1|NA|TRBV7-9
CASSSKQGPGNEQFF
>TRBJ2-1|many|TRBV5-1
CASSQGQGYNEQFF
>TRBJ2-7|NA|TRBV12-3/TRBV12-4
CASSTSSSYEQYF